This entry features one T cell receptor beta chain sequence. The clone's antigen remains unknown. Base qualities are not recorded, but no much larger clone differs from it by a single base. Library preparation used the immunoSEQ multiplex PCR assay. For the multiplex PCR, a mixture combining 60 forward primers for TCR Vbeta segments and 13 reverse primers for TCR Jbeta segments was used. A multiplex PCR assay on genomic DNA amplified the CDR3 region of rearranged TCR beta genes. On the Illumina HiSeq System, the amplified TCR beta libraries were sequenced as 87-base-pair reads. From the authors' description of their analysis: In a later analysis, some 80 million unique TCR beta chains were counted across the 650 to 750 repertoires, and approximately 9.9 million of these chains were shared by at least two donors. Raw reads were error-corrected and collapsed into unique sequences with a nearest-neighbor algorithm that merged closely related sequences to remove PCR and sequencing errors. To assign V, D and J gene segments, CDR3 sequences were aligned to IMGT reference sequences. For a sequence to be retained, a match of at least six nucleotides to both a V gene segment and a J gene segment was required. Rearrangements were called productive when the CDR3 lacked stop codons and stayed in frame with V and J; all others were non-productive. Following IMGT convention, CDR3 was defined as the stretch from the second conserved V-encoded cysteine up to the conserved J-encoded phenylalanine. In an earlier analysis of approximately 590 of the donors, sequences lacking an unambiguous match to a single V gene segment were excluded. An earlier analysis of just under 600 of the donors called V segments functional above 56.7% productive rearrangements and segregating when the between-donor standard deviation exceeded 5%. To diagnose cytomegalovirus status from the catalog of TCR beta chain sequences, a statistical classification framework was built. In a later analysis, TCR nucleotide sequences were compared against IMGT/GENE-DB human TR gene sequences so that V and J genes could be assigned. Using the TCRdist pipeline, a later analysis assigned CDR3 sequences along with most-parsimonious VDJ recombination scenarios. In a later analysis, each TCR beta chain was defined by its CDR3 amino acid sequence together with its V-gene family, and reads without a unique V-gene family were excluded. To address suspected cross-contamination and a sequencing artifact, a later analysis removed 592 highly shared, low-generation-probability nucleotide sequences. For each public chain, a later analysis derived a clonal expansion index from normalized ranks of inferred template counts within each repertoire. A later analysis computed generation probabilities with a VDJ recombination model fitted to out-of-frame rearrangements, and checked the results against IGoR. In a later analysis, hypergeometric tests were used to score TCR-TCR, TCR-HLA and TCR-CMV co-occurrence, with a repertoire-size bias correction applied to TCR pairs. In a later analysis, false discovery rates were estimated by permuting HLA or CMV assignments 20 times. A later analysis grouped co-occurring TCRs with DBSCAN, adding TCRdist sequence similarity when clustering within HLA-allele-positive subsets. Repertoires with fewer than 30,000 or more than 120,000 public chains, plus five repertoires with anomalous nucleotide sharing, were excluded from co-occurrence clustering. TCRdb retrieved this table from immuneACCESS and kept in-frame rearrangements only. Not all clones are present; in checked studies, unresolved V genes account for under half, and no reason is known for the remainder. V and J calls and clone size follow that table, whereas D and trimming were derived from the DNA. This sample lists nearly 110,000 clones; around 75% were detected once. Of the sample, 2.5% is held by the ten largest clones.

The cohort was made up of about 610 healthy bone marrow donors. Cohort members were all nominally healthy when sampled, although unrecorded immune exposures were likely present. The donor was CMV seronegative and was included in the group of around 320 seronegative cohort members. Each donor provided a peripheral blood sample, and peripheral blood mononuclear cells were used for TCR beta sequencing. The Qiagen DNeasy Blood Extraction Kit was used to extract genomic DNA from the blood cell samples. This sample was included in a study of cytomegalovirus exposure and HLA in healthy donors (dated by TCRdb to about 2017). Notes on the research overall: An earlier analysis of some 500 of the donors reported approximately 300 Gb of sequence data and some 100 million unique TCR beta sequences from 150 million to 200 million T cells. An early release covering roughly 640 HLA-typed donors comprised around 300 gigabases of sequencing data and approximately 85 million unique TCR sequences. Of the 398 genotyped donors, over 65% fell in the genetic ancestry cluster associated with self-reported Caucasian donors. The aim of the study was to test whether cataloging public T cell receptors could identify signatures of past pathogen exposure. The study used immunosequencing to profile the T cell repertoires of several hundred subjects and linked those repertoires to cytomegalovirus serostatus. Along with the roughly 610-subject first cohort, a separate validation cohort of over a hundred different subjects was used. High-throughput TCR immunosequencing, statistical association of individual TCRs with disease status, and machine learning were combined to predict cytomegalovirus infection status. To study patterns of TCR occurrence, a later analysis re-analyzed previously published TCR beta repertoires from several hundred donors and added high-resolution HLA genotyping. Rather than drawing on any new phenotypic data, the later analysis identified candidate immune exposures from TCR beta sequences and the way those sequences occurred across donors. An earlier analysis of 500 to 750 of the donors applied high-throughput TCR beta sequencing to assess whether each TCR beta V gene segment acted as functional or pseudogenic. Donor age, sex, ethnicity and CMV serostatus were compiled alongside the repertoire data. Genome-wide SNP genotypes for about three fifths of the 666 donors were used in a later genetic analysis, which treated that subset as a discovery cohort. Every repertoire in the discovery cohort had been generated on one and the same sequencing platform. Both class I and class II loci were covered by HLA typing, at four-digit resolution. The number of typed donors differed by locus: about 629-630 for A, B, C, DRB1 and DQB1; 522 for DQA1; 606 for DPA1; and 400 to 480 for DPB1. Because of strong linkage in the cohort, five DR-DQ haplotypes were treated as single units for association and clustering. Among about 360 genotyped donors of the cohort, an average of roughly 240,000 unique TCR beta nucleotide sequences were sequenced per donor, approximately 20% of them non-productive. General study outcomes and caveats: In this cohort, only TCR beta chains were sequenced, and detectable features were limited by the absence of alpha or paired-chain data. Roughly uniform sequencing depth across donors was assumed in presence/absence analyses, although this assumption may not hold. According to a later genetic analysis, donors in an Asian-associated ancestry cluster had fewer N-insertions in productive TCRs than the roughly 700-donor mean. It was suggested by the authors that the approach could potentially be generalized to other disease states and immunological phenotypes. Assigning TCR associations to individual alleles was difficult when HLA alleles, especially DR and DQ, strongly co-occurred. An earlier analysis of approximately 530 of the donors showed that most TCR beta V segments appeared in productive rearrangements either about 87% or about 30% of the time, which broadly matched IMGT annotations. Specific HLA alleles were associated with roughly 16,000 TCR beta sequences at a false discovery rate of 0.05 in a later analysis. Correlated functional status among segregating V segments might reflect linkage disequilibrium, but an unknown experimental factor could not be ruled out. While some public TCRs were present in many individuals, most TCR sequences turned up only very rarely across donors. CMV serostatus was the only immune exposure information available for the cohort. A total of 150 to 200 TCR beta chains were listed by the study as associated with cytomegalovirus. The earlier analysis of approximately 540 of the donors excluded roughly 17 rarely observed V segments, including chromosome 9 orphons, because counts were too low. A further reported finding was that TCR beta sequences accurately predicted the HLA-A and HLA-B alleles for most subjects in the first cohort. Compared with equally common non-associated chains, HLA-associated TCR beta chains in a later analysis were more clonally expanded and had lower generation probabilities. In a later genetic analysis, a missense DCLRE1C variant was associated with V-gene and J-gene trimming of TCR beta chains, and the association was replicated in an independent cohort. A group of highly shared sequence variants was considered likely to be a technical artifact of the sequencing pipeline. A later analysis found that most CMV-associated TCR beta chains appeared HLA-restricted, with HLA associations seemingly driven largely by CMV exposure. In a later analysis, several top co-occurrence clusters were reported to appear linked to parvovirus B19, influenza, CMV and Epstein-Barr virus. According to a later analysis, TCR association rates differed among HLA loci, with DRB1 alleles showing the most associated TCRs and HLA-C alleles showing the fewest. Cytomegalovirus status was reported to be diagnosed by the classifier with high specificity and sensitivity in both the original and validation cohorts. Because some donors lacked HLA typing at each locus, the association tests relied only on the typed subset. Three of the identified cytomegalovirus-associated TCR beta chains were confirmed in vitro to be specific for cytomegalovirus antigens. Some IMGT-functional V segments, including TRBV6-2 and TRBV6-3, could not be distinguished by the 87-base-pair reads and were therefore excluded.

CDR1 and CDR2 were assigned from the germline V gene as SGHVS and FQNEAQ. Germline trimming amounts to 6 bases on V and 4 bases on J, with 8 as the count of junction bases outside the gene matches. The CDR3 covers 14 residues, taking in both the cysteine and the phenylalanine. The kept DNA is CDR3 alone, 42 bases in frame from the first base. The sample taken for sequencing was PBMCs. The chain is assembled from TRBV7-8 and TRBJ2-7; the central 8 bases match TRBD2. The source is a man aged 35-49 years in good health and CMV-seronegative. This receptor carries the CDR3 CASSSGTRPYEQYF. The base sequence is TGTGCCAGCAGTTCCGGGACTAGACCATACGAGCAGTACTTC. Beyond the CDR3, the reference TRBV7-8 and TRBJ2-7 genes provide the residues; the full variable domain reads: GAGVSQSPRYKVAKRGQDVALRCDPISGHVSLFWYQQALGQGPEFLTYFQNEAQLDKSGLPSDRFFAERPEGSVSTLKIQRTQQEDSAVYLCASSSGTRPYEQYFGPGTRLTVT.